The rows below give T cell receptor beta chains drawn from one sample of a study of T cell responses to AZD1222 COVID-19 vaccine. Profiled with immunoSEQ multiplex PCR; TCRdb holds only in-frame clones, not every one. The table has some 110,000 clones, approximately 87% seen once. The material was peripheral blood, obtained on day 0 of AZD1222 vaccination. These receptors were obtained from an adult in good health. Both conserved end residues are part of each CDR3.

V gene	J gene	CDR3 protein
TRBV7-8	TRBJ1-2	CASSLSLQGNYGYTF
TRBV7-2	TRBJ2-1	CASSTTQAGGRNEQFF
TRBV9	TRBJ2-3	CASSVPRAAQYF
TRBV19	TRBJ1-5	CASKTGRGFHQPQHF
TRBV28	TRBJ1-1	CASSPGGNTEAFF
TRBV11-1	TRBJ2-3	CASSLDRPDTQYF
TRBV21-1	TRBJ2-1	CASITRGEQIYNEQFF
TRBV27	TRBJ2-2	CASSLRPLNTGELFF
TRBV29-1	TRBJ1-1	CSVDRGEGTFF
TRBV3-1/TRBV3-2	TRBJ1-3	CASSQVFGGNTIYF
TRBV9	TRBJ2-1	CASSARAATSEQFF
TRBV7-9	TRBJ1-4	CASSSGQVDEKLFF
TRBV27	TRBJ2-5	CASSLSTSGIAQYF
TRBV7-2	TRBJ1-6	CASSPGQAKNNSPLHF
TRBV4-2	TRBJ1-4	CASSQDWGESSEKLFF
TRBV29-1	TRBJ2-3	CSVGLAGAYTDTQYF
TRBV27	TRBJ2-7	CASSIGPGYLYEQYF
TRBV24-1	TRBJ2-1	CATSDPSVAGGAYNEQFF
TRBV5-4	TRBJ2-1	CASSLEAVSYNEQFF
TRBV7-3	TRBJ1-6	CASSSGRGQDSPLHF
TRBV10-3	TRBJ2-2	CAITDTANTGELFF
TRBV19	TRBJ1-6	CASSIVSTGVSPLHF
TRBV29-1	TRBJ2-1	CSGTPGLAGTEQFF
TRBV7-2	TRBJ2-7	CASSSGLPYEQYF
TRBV7-2	TRBJ2-1	CASSFGPRGEQFF
TRBV12-5	TRBJ1-2	CATRDREEGYTF
TRBV3-1/TRBV3-2	TRBJ1-2	CASSKGQARDYTF
TRBV7-2	TRBJ2-1	CASSIGTSGSINEQFF
TRBV14	TRBJ1-2	CASSQVGSGAYGYTF
TRBV5-1	TRBJ1-6	CASQVSSYNSPLHF
TRBV3-1/TRBV3-2	TRBJ2-3	CASSQERKGPDTQYF
TRBV6-5	TRBJ1-2	CASRPTGNYGYTF
TRBV10-3	TRBJ2-1	CAINDRAGEQFF
TRBV6-4	TRBJ1-2	CASSGQAANYGYTF
TRBV6-4	TRBJ2-3	CASSARSSSSTDTQYF
TRBV5-1	TRBJ2-5	CASRIGLAGGGETQYF
TRBV19	TRBJ1-1	CASLMRNTEAFF
TRBV6-1	TRBJ1-2	CASSEVHGQTPIFGYTF
TRBV27	TRBJ1-4	CASRAGGVNEKLFF
TRBV6-5	TRBJ1-1	CASSWSRGNTEAFF
TRBV7-8	TRBJ2-1	CASSLVGPRDSSYNEQFF
TRBV10-2	TRBJ1-1	CASSMGQGLGGFF
TRBV28	TRBJ2-7	CASRAGGRKNEQYF
TRBV9	TRBJ2-7	CASSVGLDGGRGYEQYF
TRBV19	TRBJ1-3	CASRDGTASGNTIYF
TRBV9	TRBJ2-1	CASRGAGASYNEQFF
TRBV15	TRBJ2-2	CATSRALLGQLAGGPGELFF
TRBV14	TRBJ1-1	CASSLFDREAFF
TRBV5-5	TRBJ1-1	CASSLGSSRVTTEAFF